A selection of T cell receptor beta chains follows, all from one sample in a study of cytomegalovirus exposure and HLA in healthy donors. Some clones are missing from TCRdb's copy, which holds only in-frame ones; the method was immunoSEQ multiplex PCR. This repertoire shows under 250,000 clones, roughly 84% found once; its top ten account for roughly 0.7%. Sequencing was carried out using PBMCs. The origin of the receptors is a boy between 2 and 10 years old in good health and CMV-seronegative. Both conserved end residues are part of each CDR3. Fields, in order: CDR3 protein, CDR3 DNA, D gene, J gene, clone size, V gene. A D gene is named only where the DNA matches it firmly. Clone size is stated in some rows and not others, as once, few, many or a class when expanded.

cdr3_aa: CASTLGQGNTEAFF
cdr3_nt: TGTGCCAGCACCCTAGGCCAGGGAAACACTGAAGCTTTCTTT
d_call: NA
j_call: TRBJ1-1
clone_size: NA
v_call: TRBV25-1

cdr3_aa: CASSLGTHSNQPQHF
cdr3_nt: TGTGCCAGCAGTTTAGGGACTCATAGCAATCAGCCCCAGCATTTT
d_call: NA
j_call: TRBJ1-5
clone_size: NA
v_call: TRBV27

cdr3_aa: CASSIGGGPNTEAFF
cdr3_nt: TGTGCCAGTAGTATAGGGGGGGGGCCGAACACTGAAGCTTTCTTT
d_call: NA
j_call: TRBJ1-1
clone_size: NA
v_call: TRBV19

cdr3_aa: CASSLQQGGNQPQHF
cdr3_nt: TGTGCCAGCAGCTTACAACAGGGTGGGAATCAGCCCCAGCATTTT
d_call: NA
j_call: TRBJ1-5
clone_size: NA
v_call: TRBV11-3

cdr3_aa: CASSTPGLAYEQYF
cdr3_nt: TGTGCCAGCAGTACCCCGGGACTTGCCTACGAGCAGTACTTC
d_call: NA
j_call: TRBJ2-7
clone_size: once
v_call: TRBV6-1

cdr3_aa: CASSLDYSYNEQFF
cdr3_nt: TGTGCCAGCAGTTTAGACTATTCCTACAATGAGCAGTTCTTC
d_call: NA
j_call: TRBJ2-1
clone_size: NA
v_call: TRBV27

cdr3_aa: CASSHDFSGIYNEQFF
cdr3_nt: TGCGCCAGCAGCCACGACTTCTCCGGGATCTACAATGAGCAGTTCTTC
d_call: NA
j_call: TRBJ2-1
clone_size: NA
v_call: TRBV4-1

cdr3_aa: CAWSVGSGNQPQHF
cdr3_nt: TGTGCCTGGAGTGTAGGCTCAGGGAATCAGCCCCAGCATTTT
d_call: NA
j_call: TRBJ1-5
clone_size: NA
v_call: TRBV30

cdr3_aa: CAGGLAGVPETQYF
cdr3_nt: TGTGCCGGAGGACTAGCGGGGGTCCCCGAGACCCAGTACTTC
d_call: TRBD2
j_call: TRBJ2-5
clone_size: NA
v_call: TRBV30

cdr3_aa: CASSYPSQSEGEKLFF
cdr3_nt: TGTGCCAGCAGTTACCCCAGCCAGAGCGAGGGAGAAAAACTGTTTTTT
d_call: NA
j_call: TRBJ1-4
clone_size: NA
v_call: TRBV28

cdr3_aa: CASSLGGLSEAFF
cdr3_nt: TGCGCCAGCAGCTTGGGAGGGCTTTCTGAAGCTTTCTTT
d_call: NA
j_call: TRBJ1-1
clone_size: NA
v_call: TRBV5-1

cdr3_aa: CASSEAVAGGPGGELFF
cdr3_nt: TGTGCCAGCAGTGAAGCCGTAGCGGGGGGGCCGGGCGGGGAGCTGTTTTTT
d_call: TRBD2
j_call: TRBJ2-2
clone_size: NA
v_call: TRBV2

cdr3_aa: CASSEATGDLNQPQHF
cdr3_nt: TGTGCCAGCAGTGAAGCAACAGGGGATCTCAATCAGCCCCAGCATTTT
d_call: TRBD1
j_call: TRBJ1-5
clone_size: NA
v_call: TRBV6-1

cdr3_aa: CASSLQGASEAFF
cdr3_nt: TGCGCCAGCAGCTTGCAGGGGGCCTCTGAAGCTTTCTTT
d_call: TRBD1
j_call: TRBJ1-1
clone_size: NA
v_call: TRBV5-1

cdr3_aa: CASLSGGAIHEQYF
cdr3_nt: TGTGCCAGCCTCAGCGGGGGGGCCATCCACGAGCAGTACTTC
d_call: TRBD2
j_call: TRBJ2-7
clone_size: NA
v_call: TRBV2

cdr3_aa: CASSWTGRDAFF
cdr3_nt: TGTGCCAGCAGTTGGACAGGGCGCGACGCTTTCTTT
d_call: TRBD1
j_call: TRBJ1-1
clone_size: few
v_call: TRBV5-4

cdr3_aa: CASSQSGGGGANVLTF
cdr3_nt: TGTGCCAGCAGCCAAAGCGGGGGTGGTGGGGCCAACGTCCTGACTTTC
d_call: TRBD2
j_call: TRBJ2-6
clone_size: NA
v_call: TRBV11-3

cdr3_aa: CASSGGTVSNQPQHF
cdr3_nt: TGTGCCAGCAGTGGAGGGACAGTAAGCAATCAGCCCCAGCATTTT
d_call: TRBD1
j_call: TRBJ1-5
clone_size: NA
v_call: TRBV6-1

cdr3_aa: CASSDPPGQGSPTQYF
cdr3_nt: TGTGCCAGCAGTGATCCACCGGGACAGGGCTCCCCGACCCAGTACTTC
d_call: TRBD1
j_call: TRBJ2-5
clone_size: once
v_call: TRBV25-1

cdr3_aa: CASRLGQNNEQFF
cdr3_nt: TGTGCCAGCAGACTCGGACAGAACAATGAGCAGTTCTTC
d_call: NA
j_call: TRBJ2-1
clone_size: NA
v_call: TRBV6-5

cdr3_aa: CASSHEGGIQYF
cdr3_nt: TGTGCCAGCAGCCACGAAGGAGGCATTCAGTACTTC
d_call: NA
j_call: TRBJ2-4
clone_size: NA
v_call: TRBV9

cdr3_aa: CASSPDRGGETQYF
cdr3_nt: TGTGCCAGCAGCCCGGACCGGGGGGGGGAGACCCAGTACTTC
d_call: TRBD2
j_call: TRBJ2-5
clone_size: NA
v_call: TRBV7-8

cdr3_aa: CASSLSPGGEQYF
cdr3_nt: TGTGCCAGCAGCTTAAGTCCGGGGGGCGAGCAGTACTTC
d_call: TRBD2
j_call: TRBJ2-7
clone_size: NA
v_call: TRBV7-9

cdr3_aa: CASSLMGAGEQFF
cdr3_nt: TGTGCCAGCAGCCTCATGGGGGCAGGTGAGCAGTTCTTC
d_call: NA
j_call: TRBJ2-1
clone_size: NA
v_call: TRBV25-1

cdr3_aa: CASGQRQGGEQFF
cdr3_nt: TGTGCTAGTGGCCAAAGACAGGGTGGTGAGCAGTTCTTC
d_call: TRBD1
j_call: TRBJ2-1
clone_size: NA
v_call: TRBV12-5

cdr3_aa: CASSLGQENTEAFF
cdr3_nt: TGCGCCAGCAGCTTGGGACAGGAGAACACTGAAGCTTTCTTT
d_call: NA
j_call: TRBJ1-1
clone_size: NA
v_call: TRBV5-1

cdr3_aa: CASSVAGRSNYGYTF
cdr3_nt: TGTGCCAGCAGCGTAGCCGGGAGATCTAACTATGGCTACACCTTC
d_call: NA
j_call: TRBJ1-2
clone_size: NA
v_call: TRBV9

cdr3_aa: CASSLAWPGGDGYTF
cdr3_nt: TGTGCCAGCAGCTTAGCGTGGCCAGGGGGCGATGGCTACACCTTC
d_call: TRBD1
j_call: TRBJ1-2
clone_size: NA
v_call: TRBV7-2

cdr3_aa: CASSLPGTNTEAFF
cdr3_nt: TGCGCCAGCAGCCTCCCGGGAACGAACACTGAAGCTTTCTTT
d_call: NA
j_call: TRBJ1-1
clone_size: NA
v_call: TRBV5-1

cdr3_aa: CASSRNGRGGNTIYF
cdr3_nt: TGTGCCAGCAGCCGGAACGGCAGGGGGGGAAACACCATATATTTT
d_call: TRBD1
j_call: TRBJ1-3
clone_size: NA
v_call: TRBV6-5

cdr3_aa: CARGRDQETQYF
cdr3_nt: TGTGCCAGAGGGCGGGACCAAGAGACCCAGTACTTC
d_call: NA
j_call: TRBJ2-5
clone_size: NA
v_call: TRBV2

cdr3_aa: CAWRSGGTDTQYF
cdr3_nt: TGTGCCTGGAGATCAGGGGGCACAGATACGCAGTATTTT
d_call: NA
j_call: TRBJ2-3
clone_size: NA
v_call: TRBV30

cdr3_aa: CASSVGAPGNEQFF
cdr3_nt: TGTGCCAGCAGCGTGGGGGCGCCCGGCAATGAGCAGTTCTTC
d_call: NA
j_call: TRBJ2-1
clone_size: NA
v_call: TRBV5-6

cdr3_aa: CASSLSGNTDTQYF
cdr3_nt: TGTGCCAGTAGTCTAAGCGGGAACACAGATACGCAGTATTTT
d_call: TRBD2
j_call: TRBJ2-3
clone_size: once
v_call: TRBV19

cdr3_aa: CASTGTLNTEAFF
cdr3_nt: TGTGCCAGCACGGGGACTCTGAACACTGAAGCTTTCTTT
d_call: NA
j_call: TRBJ1-1
clone_size: NA
v_call: TRBV6-1

cdr3_aa: CASSFALVGGLAGEQYF
cdr3_nt: TGTGCCAGCAGCTTCGCTCTTGTTGGGGGACTAGCGGGTGAGCAGTACTTC
d_call: TRBD2
j_call: TRBJ2-7
clone_size: NA
v_call: TRBV11-2

cdr3_aa: CASERADTGELFF
cdr3_nt: TGTGCCAGCGAGCGGGCGGACACCGGGGAGCTGTTTTTT
d_call: NA
j_call: TRBJ2-2
clone_size: NA
v_call: TRBV5-4

cdr3_aa: CASSSAGGMNTEAFF
cdr3_nt: TGTGCCAGCAGCTCCGCGGGGGGCATGAACACTGAAGCTTTCTTT
d_call: NA
j_call: TRBJ1-1
clone_size: NA
v_call: TRBV5-4

cdr3_aa: CASSFETEPTGVVDIQYF
cdr3_nt: TGTGCCAGCAGCTTTGAAACCGAACCTACAGGGGTCGTGGACATTCAGTACTTC
d_call: TRBD1
j_call: TRBJ2-4
clone_size: NA
v_call: TRBV7-8

cdr3_aa: CASSRQYQETQYF
cdr3_nt: TGTGCCAGCAGTCGACAGTACCAAGAGACCCAGTACTTC
d_call: NA
j_call: TRBJ2-5
clone_size: NA
v_call: TRBV6-6

cdr3_aa: CASSSLAGANNEQFF
cdr3_nt: TGTGCCAGCAGTTCACTAGCGGGAGCGAACAATGAGCAGTTCTTC
d_call: TRBD2
j_call: TRBJ2-1
clone_size: NA
v_call: TRBV27

cdr3_aa: CASSRTLAGRHSNEQFF
cdr3_nt: TGTGCCAGCAGCAGAACCCTGGCGGGACGGCATAGCAATGAGCAGTTCTTC
d_call: NA
j_call: TRBJ2-1
clone_size: NA
v_call: TRBV21-1

cdr3_aa: CASSRGRNQPQHF
cdr3_nt: TGTGCCAGTAGCCGCGGGAGGAATCAGCCCCAGCATTTT
d_call: NA
j_call: TRBJ1-5
clone_size: NA
v_call: TRBV19

cdr3_aa: CASSLGQYQETQYF
cdr3_nt: TGTGCCAGTAGCCTTGGACAGTACCAAGAGACCCAGTACTTC
d_call: NA
j_call: TRBJ2-5
clone_size: NA
v_call: TRBV19

cdr3_aa: CASSKDRSRSNEKLFF
cdr3_nt: TGTGCCAGCAGCAAGGACAGGTCCCGCTCTAATGAAAAACTGTTTTTT
d_call: TRBD1
j_call: TRBJ1-4
clone_size: once
v_call: TRBV7-2

cdr3_aa: CATSRDLNSQAFF
cdr3_nt: TGTGCCACCAGCAGAGATCTAAACAGCCAAGCTTTCTTT
d_call: NA
j_call: TRBJ1-1
clone_size: NA
v_call: TRBV15

cdr3_aa: CASSLFGGHEKLFF
cdr3_nt: TGTGCCAGCAGCTTATTCGGGGGTCATGAAAAACTGTTTTTT
d_call: NA
j_call: TRBJ1-4
clone_size: NA
v_call: TRBV7-9

cdr3_aa: CSVEARWDGYTF
cdr3_nt: TGCAGCGTTGAGGCCAGGTGGGATGGCTACACCTTC
d_call: NA
j_call: TRBJ1-2
clone_size: NA
v_call: TRBV29-1

cdr3_aa: CASQGGTEAFF
cdr3_nt: TGCGCCAGCCAGGGGGGCACTGAAGCTTTCTTT
d_call: TRBD1
j_call: TRBJ1-1
clone_size: few
v_call: TRBV10-2

cdr3_aa: CASSYHDGGDGYTF
cdr3_nt: TGTGCCAGCAGTTACCATGATGGGGGGGATGGCTACACCTTC
d_call: NA
j_call: TRBJ1-2
clone_size: NA
v_call: TRBV6-5

cdr3_aa: CASSFPAYTDTQYF
cdr3_nt: TGTGCCAGCAGCTTCCCCGCCTACACAGATACGCAGTATTTT
d_call: NA
j_call: TRBJ2-3
clone_size: NA
v_call: TRBV11-2

cdr3_aa: CASSLRVASINNEQFF
cdr3_nt: TGCGCCAGCAGCCTCAGGGTCGCTAGTATTAACAATGAGCAGTTCTTC
d_call: NA
j_call: TRBJ2-1
clone_size: NA
v_call: TRBV5-1

cdr3_aa: CASSPRLTGELFF
cdr3_nt: TGTGCCAGCAGTCCGCGATTAACCGGGGAGCTGTTTTTT
d_call: NA
j_call: TRBJ2-2
clone_size: NA
v_call: TRBV7-9